What follows describes a single T cell receptor beta chain. Its antigen is not known. Deletions cut 2 bases from V and 2 bases from J, with 9 bases between. The CDR3 sequence is 13 residues long. From germline, CDR1 is GTSNPN and CDR2 SVGIG (reference sequence). This entry is derived from a study of OX40 agonist ivuxolimab in advanced cancers. Study overall: The mean age was about 57 years, ranging from 23 to 79, with approximately 85% of participants male.

Libraries were prepared by immunoSEQ multiplex PCR; TCRdb keeps only in-frame clonotypes and omits some of them. The sample carries about 79,000 clones, roughly 84% recorded once. Study-level points and caveats: Fewer expanded clones were found on average in CD4+ than in CD8+ T cells.

The TCR was taken from an adult with an advanced solid tumor such as melanoma, head and neck, liver or kidney cancer. The rearrangement joins TRBV30 to TRBJ1-1, with D tentatively TRBD1 (5 bases). This specimen consisted of CD4+ or CD8+ T cells sorted from blood, obtained in a trial of the OX40 agonist ivuxolimab. The CDR3 coding sequence is TGTGCCTGGAGTCCAGGGTACAACACTGAAGCTTTCTTT. Translation: CAWSPGYNTEAFF. Supplemented by reference TRBV30 and TRBJ1-1, the full variable domain reads SQTIHQWPATLVQPVGSPLSLECTVEGTSNPNLYWYRQAAGRGLQLLFYSVGIGQISSEVPQNLSASRPQDRQFILSSKKLLLSDSGFYLCAWSPGYNTEAFFGQGTRLTVV.